Here is one TCR beta chain with its context. Its specificity is unknown. Amplification used 60 V beta primers and 13 J beta primers. The method was immunoSEQ multiplex PCR; TCRdb's version includes in-frame clones alone and lacks a portion of them. Seen here are more than 100,000 clones, roughly 80% observed once, and the top ten hold roughly 12%. These data originate in a study of glioma-infiltrating T cells after dendritic cell vaccination. The wider study: Autologous tumor lysate-pulsed dendritic cell vaccination was given between the early 2000s and the early 2010s.

General study results and limits: Patients with more pretreatment TILs had longer time to progression and survival.

The source was blood, collected before dendritic cell vaccination. The source is a human donor with glioblastoma.

The CDR3 nucleotides are TGTGCCAGTAGTATCCCGGACAGGGGGAGCCAAATCACTGAAGCTTTCTTT. Its translation is CASSIPDRGSQITEAFF. The chain uses TRBV19 and TRBJ1-1; 10 bases are shared with TRBD1. Germline V gene data show CDR1 as LNHDA and CDR2 as SQIVND (reference sequence). V trimming: 3 bases; J trimming: 4 bases; junction bases outside the gene matches: 11. The CDR3 loop spans 17 amino acids.